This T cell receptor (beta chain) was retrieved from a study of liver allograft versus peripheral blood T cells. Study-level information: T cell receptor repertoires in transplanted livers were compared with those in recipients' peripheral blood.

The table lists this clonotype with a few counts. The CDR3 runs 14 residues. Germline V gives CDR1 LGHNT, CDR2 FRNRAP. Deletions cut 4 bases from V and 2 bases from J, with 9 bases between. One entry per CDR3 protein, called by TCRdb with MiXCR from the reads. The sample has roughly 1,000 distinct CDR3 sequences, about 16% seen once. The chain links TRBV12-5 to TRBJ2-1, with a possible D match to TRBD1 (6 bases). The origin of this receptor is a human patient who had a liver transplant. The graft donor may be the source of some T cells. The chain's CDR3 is CASGYWDTYNEQFF. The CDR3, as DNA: TGTGCTAGTGGTTACTGGGACACCTACAATGAGCAGTTCTTC.